One sample yielded the 8 T cell receptor beta chains listed below, sequenced in a study of CD8+ T cells in alopecia areata. Sequencing relied on a cDNA template that was reverse transcribed from extracted RNA. Data came from immunoSEQ multiplex PCR; TCRdb stores just in-frame clones and leaves some out. Listed for the sample are some 2,600 clones, none seen a single time. Sequencing was done on a sample of lesional skin. The receptors were sampled from a C3H/HeJ mouse with alopecia areata. As its MHC haplotype, the strain has H2-k.

This clone was counted between two and nine times. Each gene name is a mouse one. Read data end 4 residues before the CDR3 end; the end is taken from the germline J gene. J is TRBJ2-4 and V is TRBV19; TRBD2 matches at 9 bases. Trimming removed 2 bases from V and 1 base from J; junction bases left unmatched: 2. Germline CDR1 and CDR2: FNHDT and SITEND (reference sequence). The CDR3 runs to 15 residues. CDR3 DNA, as far as it was read: TGTGCCAGCAGTATGAGACTGGGGGGTCAAAAC. As protein: CASSMRLGGQN. The full CDR3 is CASSMRLGGQNTLYF.

Remarks on this clone: This likely reflects a read error, since a far larger clone is one base away. Gene names and germline match the mouse. The read finishes 4 residues shy of the CDR3 end, and the germline J gene is used to complete it. Distinct nucleotide sequences in the sample also encode this CDR3. The chain links TRBV13-1 to TRBJ2-1, with 12 bases identical to TRBD1. The ends lost 5 bases at V and 6 bases at J; junction bases unmatched: 9. Germline V gives CDR1 NSHNY, CDR2 SYGAGN. The CDR3 spans 16 residues. CDR3 residues: CASSSSGTGGFAEQFF. The part of the CDR3 DNA that was read is TGTGCCAGCAGCTCGTCCGGGACAGGGGGCTTTGCT.

This clone turned up a few times. This likely traces to a read error, being one base from a far larger clone. The gene names here belong to mouse. The read is 4 residues too short to cover the CDR3 end, so that end is filled in from the germline J gene. Other DNA sequences within the sample encode an identical CDR3. The chain couples TRBV24 to TRBJ1-2; D is undetermined. Germline lookup yields CDR1 KGHTA and CDR2 FRNEEI. The CDR3 totals 11 residues. CDR3 loop: CASSLPSDYTF. CDR3 bases read: TGTGCCAGCAGCCTCCCCAGC.

This clone was observed many times. Germline and genes here are mouse. The CDR3 is cut off 4 residues early in the read; its end comes from the germline J gene. Other DNA sequences of this sample code for an identical CDR3. The chain joins TRBV19 to TRBJ1-2; TRBD1 aligns across 7 bases. The J segment lost 0 bases and the V segment lost 3 bases, leaving 2 bases of the junction unmatched. Germline assignment: CDR1 FNHDT and CDR2 SITEND (reference sequence). The CDR3 spans 14 residues. Here the CDR3 reads CASSRDRSNSDYTF. Partial CDR3 DNA: TGTGCCAGCAGTAGGGACAGATCAAACTCC.

Concerning this clone itself: The gene names given are mouse names. The CDR3 here is CASSFTGGAGAETLYF. CDR3 DNA (partial): TGTGCCAGCAGTTTTACTGGGGGGGCTGGTGCAGAA. The chain joins TRBV13-3 to TRBJ2-3, with 11 bases fitting TRBD2. The sequence runs out 4 residues before the end of the CDR3; the remainder is reconstructed from the germline J gene. The CDR3 is 16 amino acids. J was trimmed by 1 base and V by 4 bases; bases with no gene match: 5. Germline V gene data show CDR1 as NNHDY and CDR2 as SYVADS.

In its sample, this clone was seen many times. At residue 11, the TCRdb amino acid sequence and the translated nucleotide sequence differ, so the protein here is the DNA translation. Genes and germline are mouse. The CDR3 is cut off 3 residues early in the read; its end comes from the germline J gene. The chain carries TRBV13-3 and TRBJ1-3, with 9 bases that match TRBD1. The trim removed 6 bases at V and 2 bases at J, leaving 3 bases unmatched. This CDR3 contains 14 residues. Germline lookup yields CDR1 NNHDY and CDR2 SYVADS. The part of the CDR3 DNA that was read is TGTGCCAGCATCCGGGACAGGGCTGGAAATACG. Encoded protein: CASIRDRAGNT. The whole CDR3 is CASIRDRAGNTLYF.

About this clone itself: Genes and germline are mouse. The read ends 4 residues shy of where the CDR3 ends; the end is completed using the germline J gene. V is TRBV19 and J is TRBJ2-7; 8 positions agree with TRBD1. Per the germline V gene, CDR1 is FNHDT and CDR2 is SITEND (reference sequence). This CDR3 has 14 residues. V was pared by 5 bases and J by 1 base, with 5 bases of the junction left unmatched. The chain's CDR3 is CASSMGTGSYEQYF. The CDR3 bases that were read are TGTGCCAGCAGCATGGGGACAGGATCCTAT.

This clone came up many times. Gene names follow the mouse nomenclature. Coverage ceases 4 residues before the CDR3 finishes, and the germline J gene fills in the end. The V gene is TRBV17, the J gene TRBJ2-7, with D perhaps matching TRBD2 (6 bases). The germline CDR1 and CDR2 sequences are MNHDT and YYDKIL. The CDR3 covers 15 residues. Trimming removed 0 bases at V and 0 bases at J, with 9 bases between. The CDR3 bases that were read are TGTGCTAGCAGTAGAGATCGGGGGGTCTCCTAT. As protein: CASSRDRGVSY. The whole CDR3 protein reads CASSRDRGVSYEQYF.